The source of this T cell receptor (beta chain) is a study of T cells in Graves' hyperthyroidism and ophthalmopathy. In this sample, this clonotype turned up many times. The CDR3 has 15 amino acids. Looked up from germline, CDR1 is MNHNS and CDR2 is SASEGT. The trim removed 0 bases at V and 6 bases at J, leaving 7 bases unmatched. From RNA transcripts, TCR beta CDR3 regions were amplified. HTBI primers were used for first-round RT-PCR of the TCR CDR3. MiXCR, run by TCRdb on the multiplex PCR reads, gives a single entry per CDR3 protein. The table lists approximately 250,000 distinct CDR3 sequences, almost 25% of them singletons.

This sequence was found in a woman between 40 and 55 years old with Graves' ophthalmopathy. Sequenced material: blood. The chain has TRBV6-1 and TRBJ1-1; 7 positions agree with TRBD1. DNA of the CDR3: TGTGCCAGCAGTGAAGCAAAGGGGGCATTTGCTGAAGCTTTCTTT. This sequence encodes CASSEAKGAFAEAFF.